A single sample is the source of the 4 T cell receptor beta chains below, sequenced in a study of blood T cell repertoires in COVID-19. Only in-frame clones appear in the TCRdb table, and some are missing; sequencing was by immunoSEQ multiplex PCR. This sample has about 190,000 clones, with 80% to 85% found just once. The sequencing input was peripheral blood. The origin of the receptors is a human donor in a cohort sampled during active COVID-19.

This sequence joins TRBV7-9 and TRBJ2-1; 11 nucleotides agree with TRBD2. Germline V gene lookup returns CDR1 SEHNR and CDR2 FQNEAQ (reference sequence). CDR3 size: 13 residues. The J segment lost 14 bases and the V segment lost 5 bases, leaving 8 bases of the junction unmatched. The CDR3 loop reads CASSLSISGGEFF. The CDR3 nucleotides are TGTGCCAGCAGCCTATCTATTAGCGGGGGGGAGTTCTTC.

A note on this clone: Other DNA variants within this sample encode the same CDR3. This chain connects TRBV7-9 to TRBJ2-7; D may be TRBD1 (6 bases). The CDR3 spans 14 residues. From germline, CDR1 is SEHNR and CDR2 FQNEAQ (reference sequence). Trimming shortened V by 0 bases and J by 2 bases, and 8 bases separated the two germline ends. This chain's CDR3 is CASSLAAGAYEQYF. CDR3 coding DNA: TGTGCCAGCAGCTTAGCTGCAGGGGCCTACGAGCAGTACTTC.

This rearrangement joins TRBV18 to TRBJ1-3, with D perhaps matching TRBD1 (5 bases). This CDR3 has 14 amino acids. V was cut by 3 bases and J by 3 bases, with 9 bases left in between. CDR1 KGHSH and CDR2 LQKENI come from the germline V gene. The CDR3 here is CASSPLTDGNTIYF. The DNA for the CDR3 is TGTGCCAGCTCACCCCTGACAGATGGAAACACCATATATTTT.

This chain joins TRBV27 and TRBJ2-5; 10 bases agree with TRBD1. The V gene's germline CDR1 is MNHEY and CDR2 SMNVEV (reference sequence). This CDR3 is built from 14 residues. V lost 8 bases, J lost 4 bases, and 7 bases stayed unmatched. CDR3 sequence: CASSRTGGGETQYF. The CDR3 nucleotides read TGTGCCAGCTCGCGGACAGGGGGAGGAGAGACCCAGTACTTC.